The 17 T cell receptor beta chains below come from one sample, sequenced in a study of cytomegalovirus exposure and HLA in healthy donors (dated by TCRdb to 2015 to 2018). The method behind the library was the immunoSEQ multiplex PCR assay. For the multiplex PCR, a mixture combining 60 forward primers for TCR Vbeta segments and 13 reverse primers for TCR Jbeta segments was used. TCRdb retrieved this table from immuneACCESS and kept in-frame rearrangements only. Not all clones are present; in checked studies, unresolved V genes account for under half, and no reason is known for the remainder. This sample has 110,000 to 150,000 clones in its table, and roughly 85% of those were observed once. 1.5% to 2% of the sample rests with the top ten. Sequencing was carried out using PBMCs. The source of these receptors is a woman between 25 and 40 years old in good health and CMV-seronegative.

The chain is built from TRBV13 and TRBJ2-3; 8 bases match TRBD2. CDR1 and CDR2 from the germline V gene are PRHDT and FYEKMQ (reference sequence). The CDR3 loop spans 16 amino acids. V shed 5 bases and J 3 bases; nucleotides not matched to a gene: 10. CDR3 DNA sequence: TGTGCCAGCAGCCCCGGGAGGGGGGCGTTGACAGATACGCAGTATTTT. The encoded protein is CASSPGRGALTDTQYF.

The chain uses TRBV14 and TRBJ1-3, with 7 nucleotides matching TRBD1. The CDR3 covers 19 residues. Losses at the gene ends were 0 bases for V and 2 bases for J; bases not matched to a gene: 13. Germline CDR1 and CDR2: SGHDN and FVKESK. This chain's CDR3 is CASSQDRGLSSGAGNTIYF. The CDR3 DNA reads TGTGCCAGCAGCCAAGATAGGGGGCTAAGCAGCGGAGCTGGAAACACCATATATTTT. The full variable domain, with the rest looked up from reference TRBV14 and TRBJ1-3, is EAGVTQFPSHSVIEKGQTVTLRCDPISGHDNLYWYRRVMGKEIKFLLHFVKESKQDESGMPNNRFLAERTGGTYSTLKVQPAELEDSGVYFCASSQDRGLSSGAGNTIYFGEGSWLTVV.

The chain carries TRBV14 and TRBJ2-7, with 8 bases aligning to TRBD2. CDR1 is SGHDN, CDR2 FVKESK, per germline. V was pared by 0 bases and J by 4 bases, with 2 bases of the junction left unmatched. The CDR3 is made up of 14 amino acids. The CDR3 loop reads CASSQDGGAYEQYF. In nucleotides, the CDR3 is TGTGCCAGCAGCCAAGACGGGGGGGCTTACGAGCAGTACTTC.

The chain has TRBV27 and TRBJ1-5; 7 bases map to TRBD1. Germline lookup yields CDR1 MNHEY and CDR2 SMNVEV (reference sequence). The CDR3 spans 15 residues. Unmatched junction bases numbered 9, after V lost 8 bases and J lost 2 bases. The CDR3 bases are TGTGCCAGCGCAATTCGACAGGGAGGCAATCAGCCCCAGCATTTT. It codes for CASAIRQGGNQPQHF.

This clone was seen only a few times. J is TRBJ2-3 and V is TRBV2; maybe TRBD1 (5 bases). V shed 2 bases and J shed 6 bases, with 21 bases lying between them. Germline values: CDR1 SNHLY, CDR2 FYNNEI. The CDR3 has 17 residues. CDR3 protein: CASSEKDAWVSGDTQYF. The CDR3 bases are TGTGCCAGCAGTGAAAAGGACGCCTGGGTTTCAGGGGATACGCAGTATTTT.

The rearrangement uses TRBV4-1 and TRBJ1-3, with TRBD1 identical over 7 bases. The V gene's germline CDR1 is MGHRA and CDR2 YSYEKL. The CDR3 is 16 amino acids. V was clipped by 0 bases and J by 1 base; unmatched bases: 3. This CDR3 reads CASSQEDRFSGNTIYF. The CDR3 nucleotides are TGCGCCAGCAGCCAAGAGGACAGGTTTTCTGGAAACACCATATATTTT.

The chain is built from TRBV6-6 and TRBJ2-7; D might be TRBD1 (5 bases). Germline CDR1 reads MNHNY; CDR2 reads SVGAGI (reference sequence). V lost 9 bases and J 1 base, leaving 7 bases between the germline ends. The CDR3 runs to 11 residues. CDR3 in amino acids: CASRGSYEQYF. The CDR3 nucleotides are TGTGCCAGTAGGGGATCCTACGAGCAGTACTTC.

This chain links TRBV29-1 with TRBJ2-3; D remains unclear. V lost 3 bases and J lost 0, with 10 bases in between. The CDR3 is 14 residues long. CDR1 and CDR2 from the germline V gene are SQVTM and ANQGSEA. CDR3 nucleotides: TGCAGCGTTGAGCCGGTGAAGAGCACAGATACGCAGTATTTT. This sequence encodes CSVEPVKSTDTQYF.

The chain couples TRBV14 to TRBJ2-3; 8 bases agree with TRBD1. The CDR3 consists of 16 residues. Germline lookup yields CDR1 SGHDN and CDR2 FVKESK. V lost 1 base and J lost 2; bases outside the gene matches: 5. The DNA for the CDR3 is TGTGCCAGCAGCCAAGCGAGGACAGGGACCACAGATACGCAGTATTTT. Its translation: CASSQARTGTTDTQYF.

V and J are TRBV7-9 and TRBJ1-1; 7 bases align to TRBD1. CDR3 size: 13 residues. V gave up 5 bases and J gave up 8 bases; unmatched junction bases: 8. Germline V gives CDR1 SEHNR, CDR2 FQNEAQ (reference sequence). CDR3 bases: TGTGCCAGCAGCCGGGGGACAGATGGCGAAGCTTTCTTT. Protein product: CASSRGTDGEAFF.

The V call is TRBV27, the J call TRBJ2-7, with 7 positions matching TRBD1. The CDR3 has 15 amino acids. The ends lost 4 bases at V and 0 bases at J; junction bases unmatched: 6. Per germline, CDR1 MNHEY and CDR2 SMNVEV (reference sequence). CDR3 in amino acids: CASSYRDRISYEQYF. The CDR3 DNA sequence: TGTGCCAGCAGTTATCGGGACAGAATCTCCTACGAGCAGTACTTC.

This sequence joins TRBV25-1 and TRBJ1-3; D remains unclear. The germline V gene encodes CDR1 MGHDK and CDR2 SYGVNS. CDR3 length equals 12 residues. V lost 7 bases and J 9 bases, leaving 13 bases between the germline ends. CDR3 bases: TGTGCCAGCACCCAAGGAGGAGGCACCATATATTTT. Protein: CASTQGGGTIYF.

The rearrangement joins TRBV27 to TRBJ2-3; 10 bases map to TRBD2. With 4 bases clipped from V and 1 base from J, the junction kept 14 bases outside the gene matches. The CDR3 has 19 amino acids. From germline, CDR1 is MNHEY and CDR2 SMNVEV (reference sequence). The CDR3 protein is CASSSDGASGGRGTDTQYF. The CDR3 coding sequence is TGTGCCAGCAGTTCAGACGGGGCTAGCGGGGGCCGGGGCACAGATACGCAGTATTTT.

This rearrangement joins TRBV5-1 to TRBJ2-3; 11 bases line up with TRBD2. The trim removed 3 bases at V and 6 bases at J, leaving 6 bases unmatched. The CDR3 runs to 15 residues. Germline V gene data show CDR1 as SGHRS and CDR2 as YFSETQ. The CDR3 here is CASSYQTSGVDTQYF. Written as DNA, the CDR3 is TGCGCCAGCAGCTACCAGACTAGCGGGGTGGATACGCAGTATTTT.

This chain joins TRBV9 and TRBJ1-2, with 10 bases identical to TRBD1. CDR1 is SGDLS and CDR2 is YYNGEE in the germline V gene. This CDR3 has 15 residues. The V gene end was trimmed by 3 bases and the J gene end by 6 bases; junction bases not matched to a gene: 8. The CDR3 here is CASSARDRGVHGYTF. The CDR3 nucleotides are TGTGCCAGCAGCGCCCGGGACAGGGGAGTACATGGCTACACCTTC.

The chain combines TRBV6-4 with TRBJ2-1; 10 nucleotides line up with TRBD1. After removal of 6 bases from V and 6 bases from J, the junction contained 11 bases not matched to a gene. The CDR3 is 16 amino acids. Germline CDR1 reads MRHNA; CDR2 reads SNTAGT. CDR3 nucleotides: TGTGCCAGCAGCCGGACCGGACAGGGGGGATTCAATGAGCAGTTCTTC. It encodes CASSRTGQGGFNEQFF.

V gene TRBV7-9 combines with J gene TRBJ2-7; possible D gene TRBD1, 6 bases. The germline gives CDR1 SEHNR, CDR2 FQNEAQ (reference sequence). This CDR3 spans 15 amino acids. Trimming shortened V by 0 bases and J by 6 bases, and 15 bases separated the two germline ends. CDR3: CASSLANSAGVEQYF. The CDR3 DNA sequence: TGTGCCAGCAGCTTAGCTAACTCGGCAGGGGTCGAGCAGTACTTC.